A single sample is the source of the 26 T cell receptor beta chains below, sequenced in a study of blood T cells in healthy people across ages. Primers used in a second PCR of roughly 7 to 12 cycles were a sample-barcoded 5' primer and a J-beta primer mix. A single record per CDR3 protein comes from TCRdb applying MiXCR to the 5' RACE reads. Found here are 500,000 to 650,000 distinct CDR3 sequences, about 25% of them singletons; the top ten hold approximately 3.7%. This sample also appeared in a second study, on T cells of mothers and their children.

Sequencing input: blood. These receptors were taken from a boy between 2 and 10 years old in good health.

Judged by abundance, this clonotype is medium-sized (0.01 to 0.1%). V usage is TRBV7-9 and J usage is TRBJ2-3, with 8 bases that match TRBD2. The junction had 8 bases not matched to a gene; V was cut back by 2 bases and J by 4 bases. The germline CDR1 and CDR2 sequences are SEHNR and FQNEAQ (reference sequence). The CDR3 sequence is 16 residues long. In DNA form, the CDR3 reads TGTGCCAGCAGCTTATCGGGGGGGCCTCCGTCAGATACGCAGTATTTT. Translating gives CASSLSGGPPSDTQYF.

CDR3 in amino acids: CAISPGLAGVGGETQYF. The CDR3 bases are TGTGCCATCAGTCCGGGACTAGCGGGAGTAGGGGGAGAGACCCAGTACTTC. The rearrangement joins TRBV10-3 to TRBJ2-5, with 14 bases that match TRBD2. The J segment lost 4 bases and the V segment lost 5 bases, leaving 9 bases of the junction unmatched. Germline V lookup: CDR1 ENHRY, CDR2 SYGVKD. The CDR3 runs 17 residues.

The chain is built from TRBV15 and TRBJ2-1, with 8 positions matching TRBD2. Germline CDR1 reads LNHNV; CDR2 reads YYDKDF (reference sequence). Trimming removed 3 bases from V and 4 bases from J; junction bases left unmatched: 5. The CDR3 loop spans 15 amino acids. CDR3 DNA sequence: TGTGCCACCAGCAGCCGAACTAGCGGATACAATGAGCAGTTCTTC. Translated: CATSSRTSGYNEQFF.

The chain couples TRBV19 to TRBJ1-2; D is undetermined. The CDR3 loop spans 13 amino acids. The germline V gene has CDR1 LNHDA and CDR2 SQIVND (reference sequence). Trimming removed 9 bases at V and 6 bases at J, with 17 bases between. The CDR3 region is CASQTTGADGYTF. The CDR3 nucleotides read TGTGCCAGCCAGACCACGGGCGCCGATGGCTACACCTTC.

The rearrangement uses TRBV24-1 and TRBJ2-7, with 9 bases that match TRBD1. The CDR3 runs 17 residues. With 0 bases clipped from V and 0 bases from J, the junction kept 5 bases outside the gene matches. CDR1 and CDR2 from the germline V gene are KGHDR and SFDVKD. CDR3 loop: CATSDLLGTGLSYEQYF. In nucleotides, the CDR3 is TGTGCCACCAGTGATTTGCTAGGGACAGGGCTCTCCTACGAGCAGTACTTC.

The genes are TRBV19 and TRBJ2-7, with D possibly being TRBD2 (6 bases). Near its end, the DNA agrees better with TRBJ2-1, so the J call may be wrong. CDR3 length: 15 residues. Germline values: CDR1 LNHDA, CDR2 SQIVND (reference sequence). The CDR3 DNA is TGTGCCAGTAGTATTTCAGGGACTCGATACAATGAGCAGTTCTTC. Amino acid sequence: CASSISGTRYNEQFF.

This clonotype was observed a single time. V usage is TRBV28 and J usage is TRBJ2-5; TRBD2 agrees at 8 bases. The CDR3 totals 15 residues. V was clipped by 2 bases and J by 11 bases; unmatched bases: 13. CDR1 and CDR2 from the germline V gene are MDHEN and SYDVKM. CDR3 DNA: TGTGCCAGCAGTTTAGCGGGGGGCCCATTGAGGGAGCAGTACTTC. This gives the protein CASSLAGGPLREQYF.

This chain uses TRBV21-1 with TRBJ2-5; no check of the table's D call, TRBD2, against the DNA was made. The J call could be wrong; TRBJ2-7 is a better fit for the DNA end. TRBV21-1 is recorded as a pseudogene. CDR3 length: 17 residues. DNA for the CDR3: TGTGCCAGCAGCAAAGCCTTTAGACTAGCGGGGTGCTACGAGCAGTACTTC. Residues: CASSKAFRLAGCYEQYF.

In its sample, this clonotype was seen a few times. This chain joins TRBV10-3 and TRBJ2-7; 8 positions match TRBD2. V trimming: 4 bases; J trimming: 3 bases; junction bases outside the gene matches: 11. Germline V gene data show CDR1 as ENHRY and CDR2 as SYGVKD. CDR3 length equals 16 residues. The CDR3 loop reads CAISGEKGTRSYEQYF. The CDR3, as DNA: TGTGCCATCAGTGGAGAAAAAGGGACTAGGAGCTACGAGCAGTACTTC.

CDR3 loop: CATGTSGLGEQFF. Here the CDR3 DNA reads TGTGCCACCGGGACTAGCGGCCTAGGGGAGCAGTTCTTC. The V call is TRBV2, the J call TRBJ2-1; 11 bases are shared with TRBD2. V gave up 10 bases and J gave up 10 bases; unmatched junction bases: 9. Looked up from germline, CDR1 is SNHLY and CDR2 is FYNNEI. This CDR3 region has 13 residues.

The chain carries TRBV10-3 and TRBJ2-5; D might be TRBD2 (6 bases). Per the germline V gene, CDR1 is ENHRY and CDR2 is SYGVKD. The CDR3 runs to 15 residues. Trimming cost V 2 bases and J 5 bases, with 15 bases left between them. In DNA form, the CDR3 reads TGTGCCATCAGTGAGCCCCGGGACGGAGGGGAGACCCAGTACTTC. Protein: CAISEPRDGGETQYF.

The DNA for the CDR3 is TGTGCCAGCAGCCAAGGGACACGAAACAATGAGCAGTTCTTC. This encodes CASSQGTRNNEQFF. V gene TRBV9 combines with J gene TRBJ2-1; D is possibly TRBD1 (6 bases). The CDR3 has 14 amino acids. Germline CDR1 reads SGDLS; CDR2 reads YYNGEE. The V end was cut by 4 bases, the J end by 5 bases, with 13 bases between. Filled out from reference TRBV9 and TRBJ2-1, the complete variable domain reads DSGVTQTPKHLITATGQRVTLRCSPRSGDLSVYWYQQSLDQGLQFLIQYYNGEERAKGNILERFSAQQFPDLHSELNLSSLELGDSALYFCASSQGTRNNEQFFGPGTRLTVL.

This clonotype has just a few counts. The V and J genes are TRBV12-3 or TRBV12-4 and TRBJ1-1; possible D gene TRBD1, 6 bases. With 3 bases removed from V and 5 bases from J, the gap between germline ends came to 13 bases. The CDR3 is made up of 14 amino acids. CDR3 coding DNA: TGTGCCAGCAGTTTTTCCGGGGGCGAGACTGAAGCTTTCTTT. Translation: CASSFSGGETEAFF.

The chain is built from TRBV20-1 and TRBJ2-2; the match to TRBD2 covers 10 bases. Germline CDR1 reads DFQATT; CDR2 reads SNEGSKA (reference sequence). V was clipped by 1 base and J by 7 bases; unmatched bases: 18. The CDR3 is 19 amino acids. The CDR3 sequence is CSARGAGGALSGGHGELFF. CDR3 DNA: TGCAGTGCTAGAGGAGCGGGAGGGGCACTTTCCGGGGGTCACGGGGAGCTGTTTTTT.

This chain connects TRBV6-2 or TRBV6-3 to TRBJ2-7; D gene uncertain. The CDR3 consists of 12 residues. Per germline, CDR1 MNHEY and CDR2 SVGEGT. V lost 3 bases and J lost 5, with 8 bases in between. CDR3: CASSYDMDEQYF. CDR3 nucleotide sequence: TGTGCCAGCAGTTATGACATGGACGAGCAGTACTTC.

The chain carries TRBV20-1 and TRBJ2-1; TRBD2 matches 7 bases. The V segment lost 2 bases and the J segment 7 bases; nucleotides outside the gene matches: 8. CDR1 and CDR2 from the germline V gene are DFQATT and SNEGSKA (reference sequence). This CDR3 has 14 residues. The CDR3 protein is CSARYAGEGNEQFF. The CDR3 DNA sequence: TGCAGTGCTAGATACGCGGGAGAGGGAAATGAGCAGTTCTTC.

This clonotype was counted between two and nine times. The genes are TRBV10-3 and TRBJ2-5; no clear D gene. Per the germline V gene, CDR1 is ENHRY and CDR2 is SYGVKD. V was shortened by 5 bases and J by 2 bases, with 9 bases between the two germline ends. CDR3 size: 13 residues. The CDR3 nucleotides read TGTGCCATCAGTACTGACCGTCAAGAGACCCAGTACTTC. This encodes CAISTDRQETQYF.

The chain employs TRBV14 and TRBJ2-2, with D perhaps matching TRBD1 (7 bases). With 4 bases removed from V and 7 bases from J, the gap between germline ends came to 19 bases. The germline V gene encodes CDR1 SGHDN and CDR2 FVKESK. This CDR3 has 16 residues. The CDR3 nucleotides are TGTGCCAGCAGCCCCCACAGGGGAGGCGGTGGCGGGGAGCTGTTTTTT. This encodes CASSPHRGGGGGELFF.

The sample holds many counts of this clonotype. The chain has TRBV3-1 and TRBJ1-4; D remains ambiguous. This CDR3 region has 15 residues. Germline lookup yields CDR1 LGHDT and CDR2 YNNKEL (reference sequence). The ends were cut back, 4 bases at V and 3 bases at J, with 12 bases in the middle. The chain's CDR3 is CASSPMSPPNEKLFF. DNA for the CDR3: TGTGCCAGCAGCCCTATGTCCCCTCCTAATGAAAAACTGTTTTTT.

This clonotype was recorded a few times. The chain links TRBV3-1 to TRBJ1-1; the D gene is possibly TRBD1 (6 bases). The V gene lost 4 bases and the J gene lost 4 bases, with 16 bases spanning the gap. The CDR3 length is 15 residues. CDR1 is LGHDT, CDR2 YNNKEL, per germline (reference sequence). The CDR3 region has the DNA TGTGCCAGCAGCCTCCCAGGGGAAGTGGGCACTGAAGCTTTCTTT. Translated: CASSLPGEVGTEAFF. The full variable domain, rest sourced from reference TRBV3-1 and TRBJ1-1, is DTAVSQTPKYLVTQMGNDKSIKCEQNLGHDTMYWYKQDSKKFLKIMFSYNNKELIINETVPNRFSPKSPDKAHLNLHINSLELGDSAVYFCASSLPGEVGTEAFFGQGTRLTVV.

A few counts support this clonotype. The chain carries TRBV9 and TRBJ2-5; 7 bases map to TRBD1. The end of the DNA is better explained by TRBJ2-1, so the J call may be wrong. The length of the CDR3 is 13 residues. Germline V gene sequence: CDR1 SGDLS, CDR2 YYNGEE. The CDR3: CASSSEGAHEQFF. The CDR3 nucleotides read TGTGCCAGCAGCTCCGAGGGGGCCCATGAGCAGTTCTTC.

The chain is built from TRBV5-1 and TRBJ2-3; no clear D. CDR1 and CDR2 from the germline V gene are SGHRS and YFSETQ. There are 14 residues in the CDR3. The ends were cut back, 5 bases at V and 2 bases at J, with 12 bases in the middle. Here the CDR3 reads CASRASAPTDTQYF. CDR3 DNA sequence: TGCGCCAGCAGAGCCTCGGCTCCCACAGATACGCAGTATTTT.

This clonotype was recorded a few times. The rearrangement joins TRBV4-3 to TRBJ2-4; 9 bases align to TRBD2. Trimming at V came to 1 base and at J to 2 bases, leaving 3 bases not matched to a gene. In germline, CDR1 is LGHNA, CDR2 YSLEER. The CDR3 extends over 16 amino acids. The CDR3 sequence is CASSQVLAGSKNIQYF. The CDR3 DNA is TGCGCCAGCAGCCAAGTCCTAGCGGGGTCCAAAAACATTCAGTACTTC.

This clonotype was detected only a few times. This chain joins TRBV2 and TRBJ2-3, with 12 bases that match TRBD2. This CDR3 contains 18 residues. Germline values: CDR1 SNHLY, CDR2 FYNNEI. V lost 6 bases, J lost 2 bases, and 12 bases stayed unmatched. CDR3: CASRENGLAGLSTDTQYF. In DNA form, the CDR3 reads TGTGCCAGCAGAGAAAACGGACTAGCGGGGTTGTCCACAGATACGCAGTATTTT.

The chain is built from TRBV9 and TRBJ1-1, with D possibly being TRBD1 (6 bases). Germline values: CDR1 SGDLS, CDR2 YYNGEE. V was pared by 0 bases and J by 6 bases, with 9 bases between. The CDR3 length is 13 residues. The DNA of the CDR3 is TGTGCCAGCAGCGTAGTTAGACAGGCTGAAGCTTTCTTT. Encoded protein: CASSVVRQAEAFF.

V gene TRBV6-2 or TRBV6-3 combines with J gene TRBJ2-1; TRBD1 is a possible D gene (5 bases). V was pared by 4 bases and J by 2 bases, with 18 bases between. Germline V gene data show CDR1 as MNHEY and CDR2 as SVGEGT. This CDR3 has 17 residues. As DNA, the CDR3 is TGTGCCAGCAGTTCAACGATCCGACAGAAAACCTACAATGAGCAGTTCTTC. It translates to CASSSTIRQKTYNEQFF.